The 9 T cell receptor beta chains below come from one sample, sequenced in a study of blood T cell repertoires in COVID-19. Some clones are missing from TCRdb's copy, which holds only in-frame ones; the method was immunoSEQ multiplex PCR. The data hold tens of thousands of clones, with 88% observed a single time. The sequencing input was peripheral blood. Every receptor here comes from a woman of 80 years or more with active or convalescent COVID-19.

This clone appeared once. The rearrangement joins TRBV5-4 to TRBJ2-7, with TRBD1 matching 7 bases. Germline assignment: CDR1 SGHNT and CDR2 YYREEE (reference sequence). V was pared by 4 bases and J by 0 bases, with 7 bases of the junction left unmatched. The CDR3 extends over 15 amino acids. CDR3 sequence reads: CASSPTGDSSYEQYF. CDR3 coding DNA: TGTGCCAGCAGCCCCACAGGGGACAGCTCCTACGAGCAGTACTTC.

The chain combines TRBV7-9 with TRBJ2-6, with D perhaps TRBD1 (5 bases). The V gene lost 2 bases and the J gene lost 1 base, with 12 bases spanning the gap. Germline V CDR1 and CDR2: SEHNR, FQNEAQ (reference sequence). The CDR3 has 17 residues. Here the CDR3 reads CASSLQGDVSGANVLTF. CDR3 DNA sequence: TGTGCCAGCAGCTTACAGGGCGATGTATCTGGGGCCAACGTCCTGACTTTC. Drawing the rest from reference TRBV7-9 and TRBJ2-6, the complete variable domain is DTGVSQNPRHKITKRGQNVTFRCDPISEHNRLYWYRQTLGQGPEFLTYFQNEAQLEKSRLLSDRFSAERPKGSFSTLEIQRTEQGDSAMYLCASSLQGDVSGANVLTFGAGSRLTVL.

The genes are TRBV19 and TRBJ2-5; 7 positions match TRBD2. Germline trimming cut 7 bases from V and 5 bases from J; bases unmatched to any gene: 7. CDR1 is LNHDA, CDR2 SQIVND, per germline (reference sequence). This CDR3 is built from 13 residues. The CDR3 nucleotides are TGTGCCAGTACTGGGAGGGCCGGGGAGACCCAGTACTTC. As protein: CASTGRAGETQYF.

The chain is built from TRBV7-2 and TRBJ2-7, with TRBD2 matching over 10 bases. In germline, CDR1 is SGHTA, CDR2 FQGNSA. CDR3 length: 16 residues. J lost 3 bases, V lost 2 bases, and 7 bases had no gene match. The CDR3 DNA follows: TGTGCCAGCAGCTTAATGAGCCAGCGGGGGGGCTACGAGCAGTACTTC. This encodes CASSLMSQRGGYEQYF.

The chain has TRBV5-1 and TRBJ1-1; D is unclear. Germline CDR1 SGHRS, CDR2 YFSETQ. The CDR3 runs to 14 residues. Trimming shortened V by 0 bases and J by 0 bases, and 6 bases separated the two germline ends. CDR3 sequence: CASSLDSLNTEAFF. The DNA for the CDR3 is TGCGCCAGCAGCTTGGACAGTTTGAACACTGAAGCTTTCTTT.

This clone was seen only a few times. The V gene is TRBV5-1, the J gene TRBJ2-7, with 9 nucleotides matching TRBD2. Trimming removed 1 base from V and 1 base from J; junction bases left unmatched: 3. The germline V gene has CDR1 SGHRS and CDR2 YFSETQ. The CDR3 contains 15 residues. CDR3 amino acids: CASSLPLAGSYEQYF. The CDR3 bases are TGCGCCAGCAGCTTGCCCCTAGCGGGATCCTACGAGCAGTACTTC.

This chain joins TRBV18 and TRBJ2-5; 7 bases fit TRBD1. J was trimmed by 1 base and V by 6 bases; bases with no gene match: 11. Per the germline V gene, CDR1 is KGHSH and CDR2 is LQKENI. The length of the CDR3 is 16 residues. The CDR3 region has the DNA TGTGCCAGCTCTCTCTCCACACAGGGGACCCAAGAGACCCAGTACTTC. It encodes CASSLSTQGTQETQYF.

A few counts support this clone. The V call is TRBV4-1, the J call TRBJ1-2, with 7 bases identical to TRBD1. Germline CDR1 is MGHRA and CDR2 is YSYEKL. J gave up 0 bases and V 4 bases, and 5 bases lay outside the gene matches. The CDR3 is 15 amino acids. CDR3: CASSLGQDPNYGYTF. CDR3 nucleotide sequence: TGCGCCAGCAGCCTTGGACAGGACCCTAACTATGGCTACACCTTC.

This clone occurred once. The J gene is TRBJ2-3, the V gene TRBV5-1; 10 nucleotides line up with TRBD2. Per germline, CDR1 SGHRS and CDR2 YFSETQ. The CDR3 totals 15 residues. The trim removed 4 bases at V and 1 base at J, leaving 3 bases unmatched. CDR3 amino acids: CASSPGLAGTDTQYF. The CDR3 DNA follows: TGCGCCAGCAGCCCCGGACTAGCGGGCACAGATACGCAGTATTTT. Filled out from reference TRBV5-1 and TRBJ2-3, the complete variable domain reads KAGVTQTPRYLIKTRGQQVTLSCSPISGHRSVSWYQQTPGQGLQFLFEYFSETQRNKGNFPGRFSGRQFSNSRSEMNVSTLELGDSALYLCASSPGLAGTDTQYFGPGTRLTVL.